This T cell receptor beta chain was obtained from a study of shared clonotypes between healthy human individuals. CDR1 is SGHNT, CDR2 YENEEA, per germline. The CDR3 runs to 15 residues. V was clipped by 4 bases and J by 7 bases, with 17 bases between them. Of note for this clone: Its specificity is not known.

General study results and limits: Against clonotypes common to all four donors, non-shared ones had lower generation probabilities.

TCRdb keeps only in-frame clones here, not all; method: immunoSEQ multiplex PCR. The data show roughly 2.2 million clones, more than 80% seen once. The chain has TRBV11-3 and TRBJ2-1; TRBD1 might be the D (5 bases). The receptor was isolated from a man aged 18 to 30 in good health. Some clones in this sample may be carry-over from other donors' samples. The specimen sequenced was naive CD4+ T cells from PBMCs. Subset indicated: CD45RA+ positively selected. The CDR3 here is CASSSDNSIQNEQFF. Written as DNA, the CDR3 is TGTGCCAGCAGCTCGGACAATTCCATACAGAATGAGCAGTTCTTC.